A selection of T cell receptor beta chains follows, all from one sample in a study of cytomegalovirus exposure and HLA in healthy donors. TCRdb's copy holds only in-frame clones and misses some; the assay was immunoSEQ multiplex PCR. The table has about 120,000 clones, less than 85% seen once; the top ten hold 2% to 3%. The sequencing sample was made of PBMCs. Receptor source: a young man in good health and CMV-seronegative. The CDR3 runs from the conserved cysteine through the conserved F or W. The order of the fields is J gene, V gene, clone size, D gene, CDR3 DNA, CDR3 protein. The D gene is left open where the match is weak. Clone size, where shown, is once, few, many, or a class for clones that have expanded.

j_gene: TRBJ1-4
v_gene: TRBV4-3
abundance: .
d_gene: .
CDR3nt: TGCGCCAGCAGCCGTCGACACGGAACTAATGAAAAACTGTTTTTT
CDR3aa: CASSRRHGTNEKLFF

j_gene: TRBJ2-1
v_gene: TRBV5-8
abundance: few
d_gene: .
CDR3nt: TGTGCCAGCAGCTTGGGAGGGTACAATGAGCAGTTCTTC
CDR3aa: CASSLGGYNEQFF

j_gene: TRBJ1-1
v_gene: TRBV5-1
abundance: .
d_gene: .
CDR3nt: TGCGCCAGCAGCGGAAAGACAGGAATGAACACTGAAGCTTTCTTT
CDR3aa: CASSGKTGMNTEAFF

j_gene: TRBJ2-7
v_gene: TRBV5-6
abundance: .
d_gene: TRBD1
CDR3nt: TGTGCCAGCAGCTTGGGACAGGGCCACGAGCAGTACTTC
CDR3aa: CASSLGQGHEQYF

j_gene: TRBJ1-1
v_gene: TRBV7-9
abundance: .
d_gene: TRBD1
CDR3nt: TGTGCCAGCAGCCGCGGACAGGGGAACACTGAAGCTTTCTTT
CDR3aa: CASSRGQGNTEAFF

j_gene: TRBJ2-7
v_gene: TRBV4-1
abundance: .
d_gene: .
CDR3nt: TGCGCCAGCAGCAACAGGGGGGGGGAGCAGTACTTC
CDR3aa: CASSNRGGEQYF

j_gene: TRBJ1-1
v_gene: TRBV11-3
abundance: .
d_gene: .
CDR3nt: TGTGCCAGCAGCTTACGAAGGAGGTTTAGGGTGAACACTGAAGCTTTCTTT
CDR3aa: CASSLRRRFRVNTEAFF

j_gene: TRBJ2-7
v_gene: TRBV9
abundance: .
d_gene: .
CDR3nt: TGTGCCAGCAGCGTAGCCGTGGGGAGGAACTACGAGCAGTACTTC
CDR3aa: CASSVAVGRNYEQYF

j_gene: TRBJ2-7
v_gene: TRBV7-6
abundance: .
d_gene: .
CDR3nt: TGTGCCAGCAGCTTAGGGGGCAGGGGATCGGCACAGTACTTC
CDR3aa: CASSLGGRGSAQYF

j_gene: TRBJ2-5
v_gene: TRBV28
abundance: few
d_gene: .
CDR3nt: TGTGCCAGCAGTTTGAGGTCCGGCCAGTACTTC
CDR3aa: CASSLRSGQYF

j_gene: TRBJ2-5
v_gene: TRBV5-6
abundance: few
d_gene: .
CDR3nt: TGTGCCAGCAGCTTGGACACCTGGAGAGAGACCCAGTACTTC
CDR3aa: CASSLDTWRETQYF

j_gene: TRBJ2-5
v_gene: TRBV5-1
abundance: .
d_gene: .
CDR3nt: TGCGCCAGCAGCTTGGTTTCAGGGGGGCCTCAAGAGACCCAGTACTTC
CDR3aa: CASSLVSGGPQETQYF

j_gene: TRBJ1-1
v_gene: TRBV19
abundance: .
d_gene: .
CDR3nt: TGTGCCAGTAGTATGGGCGGGGGTAGGACTGAAGCTTTCTTT
CDR3aa: CASSMGGGRTEAFF

j_gene: TRBJ1-5
v_gene: TRBV5-1
abundance: .
d_gene: TRBD1
CDR3nt: TGCGCCAGCAGCTTACAGGGGGCAGCGCAGCCCCAGCATTTT
CDR3aa: CASSLQGAAQPQHF

j_gene: TRBJ1-1
v_gene: TRBV10-3
abundance: few
d_gene: .
CDR3nt: TGTGCGGCCGTAGGCCTTCGGGACACTGAAGCTTTCTTT
CDR3aa: CAAVGLRDTEAFF

j_gene: TRBJ2-5
v_gene: TRBV5-6
abundance: .
d_gene: TRBD2
CDR3nt: TGTGCCAGCAGCGGACTAGCGGGAGGTCCACAAGAGACCCAGTACTTC
CDR3aa: CASSGLAGGPQETQYF

j_gene: TRBJ2-2
v_gene: TRBV7-9
abundance: .
d_gene: .
CDR3nt: TGTGCCAGCAGCTCGCCGGCGGTCCTAATGACGACCGGGGAGCTGTTTTTT
CDR3aa: CASSSPAVLMTTGELFF

j_gene: TRBJ2-7
v_gene: TRBV7-9
abundance: once
d_gene: TRBD2
CDR3nt: TGTGCCAGCAGCCCACTAGCGGGAGGGCCCCGGAGCTCCTACGAGCAGTACTTC
CDR3aa: CASSPLAGGPRSSYEQYF

j_gene: TRBJ2-1
v_gene: TRBV5-4
abundance: once
d_gene: TRBD2
CDR3nt: TGTGCCAGCAGCTTGGTTAGCGGGAGTTCCTACAATGAGCAGTTCTTC
CDR3aa: CASSLVSGSSYNEQFF

j_gene: TRBJ1-5
v_gene: TRBV5-1
abundance: few
d_gene: .
CDR3nt: TGCGCCAGCAGCTTGGTAGGGGGTTATCAGCCCCAGCATTTT
CDR3aa: CASSLVGGYQPQHF

j_gene: TRBJ1-1
v_gene: TRBV19
abundance: .
d_gene: .
CDR3nt: TGTGCCAGTAGTATACCCGGTCTGAACACTGAAGCTTTCTTT
CDR3aa: CASSIPGLNTEAFF

j_gene: TRBJ2-3
v_gene: TRBV6-1
abundance: .
d_gene: .
CDR3nt: TGTGCCAGCTCCCTCACAGATACGCAGTATTTT
CDR3aa: CASSLTDTQYF

j_gene: TRBJ2-7
v_gene: TRBV29-1
abundance: .
d_gene: TRBD2
CDR3nt: TGCAGCGTTGGATTCCAGCGGGAACAGGAGCAGTACTTC
CDR3aa: CSVGFQREQEQYF

j_gene: TRBJ1-1
v_gene: TRBV6-1
abundance: .
d_gene: TRBD1
CDR3nt: TGTGCCAGCAGTGACCCCGGGACAGGGGGCGCGGGCGCTGAAGCTTTCTTT
CDR3aa: CASSDPGTGGAGAEAFF

j_gene: TRBJ2-7
v_gene: TRBV11-2
abundance: few
d_gene: .
CDR3nt: TGTGCCAGCAGCTTACTCCAGGGGGGCCGCTACGAGCAGTACTTC
CDR3aa: CASSLLQGGRYEQYF